This T cell receptor (beta chain) was documented in a study of T cell responses to AZD1222 COVID-19 vaccine. The overall study: Recipients boosted at about 4 weeks or about 12 weeks are pooled.

Data came from immunoSEQ multiplex PCR; TCRdb stores just in-frame clones and leaves some out. Among 93,000 or so clones, 80% to 90% were seen once, and the ten largest hold about 20%. This CDR3 contains 13 residues. V lost 5 bases, J lost 6 bases, and 4 bases stayed unmatched. Germline assignment: CDR1 KGHSH and CDR2 LQKENI. The source material was peripheral blood, sampled on day 0 of AZD1222 vaccination. The J gene is TRBJ1-2, the V gene TRBV18; 9 bases are a match to TRBD1. The sequence was collected from an adult in good health. This CDR3 is CASSTGQGDGYTF. The CDR3 bases are TGTGCCAGCTCAACGGGACAGGGCGATGGCTACACCTTC. The entire variable domain, with the rest obtained from reference TRBV18 and TRBJ1-2, is as follows: NAGVMQNPRHLVRRRGQEARLRCSPMKGHSHVYWYRQLPEEGLKFMVYLQKENIIDESGMPKERFSAEFPKEGPSILRIQQVVRGDSAAYFCASSTGQGDGYTFGSGTRLTVV.